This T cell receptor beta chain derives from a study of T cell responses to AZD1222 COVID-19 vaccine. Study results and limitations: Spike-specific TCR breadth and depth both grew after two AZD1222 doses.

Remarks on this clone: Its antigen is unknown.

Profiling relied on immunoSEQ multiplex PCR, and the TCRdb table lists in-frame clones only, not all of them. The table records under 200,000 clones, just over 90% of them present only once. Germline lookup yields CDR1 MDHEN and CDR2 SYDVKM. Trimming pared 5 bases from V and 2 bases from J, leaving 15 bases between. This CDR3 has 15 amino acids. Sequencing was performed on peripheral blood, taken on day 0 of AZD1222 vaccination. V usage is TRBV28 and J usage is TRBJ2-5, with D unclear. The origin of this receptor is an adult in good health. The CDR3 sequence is CASSLDRTTQETQYF. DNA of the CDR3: TGTGCCAGCAGTCTCGACCGTACTACTCAAGAGACCCAGTACTTC. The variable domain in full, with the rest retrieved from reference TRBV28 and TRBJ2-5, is DVKVTQSSRYLVKRTGEKVFLECVQDMDHENMFWYRQDPGLGLRLIYFSYDVKMKEKGDIPEGYSVSREKKERFSLILESASTNQTSMYLCASSLDRTTQETQYFGPGTRLLVL.